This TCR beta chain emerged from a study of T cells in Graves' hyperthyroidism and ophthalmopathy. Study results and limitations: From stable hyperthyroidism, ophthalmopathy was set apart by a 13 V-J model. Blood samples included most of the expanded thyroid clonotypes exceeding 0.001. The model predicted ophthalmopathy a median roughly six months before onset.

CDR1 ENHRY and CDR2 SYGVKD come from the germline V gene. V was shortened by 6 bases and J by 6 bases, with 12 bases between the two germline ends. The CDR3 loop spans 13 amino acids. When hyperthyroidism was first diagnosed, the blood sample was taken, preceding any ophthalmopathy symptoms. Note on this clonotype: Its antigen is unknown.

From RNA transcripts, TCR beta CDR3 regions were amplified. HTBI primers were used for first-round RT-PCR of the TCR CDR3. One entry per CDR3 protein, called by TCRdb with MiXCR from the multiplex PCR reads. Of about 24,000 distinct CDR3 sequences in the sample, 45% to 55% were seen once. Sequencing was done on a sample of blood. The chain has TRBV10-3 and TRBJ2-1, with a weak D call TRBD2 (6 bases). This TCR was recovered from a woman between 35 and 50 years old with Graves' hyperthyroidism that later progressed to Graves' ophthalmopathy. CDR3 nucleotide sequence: TGTGCCATCAGGCCGCCGGGGGTCAATGAGCAGTTCTTC. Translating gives CAIRPPGVNEQFF.